This TCR beta chain was sequenced for a study of blood T cell repertoires in COVID-19. Germline values: CDR1 SEHNR, CDR2 FQNEAQ (reference sequence). V lost 9 bases and J lost 5, with 14 bases in between. This CDR3 is built from 13 residues. Profiled with immunoSEQ multiplex PCR; TCRdb holds only in-frame clones, not every one. The sample holds roughly 290,000 clones, about 83% seen once. The gene calls are TRBV7-9 and TRBJ2-1; possibly TRBD1 for D (6 bases). Sequenced: PBMCs or T cells enriched from blood (not recorded which). The clonotype originates from a woman aged 40-49 years who had recovered from COVID-19. This CDR3 reads CASKQGAHNEQFF. The CDR3 DNA is TGTGCCAGTAAACAGGGAGCCCACAATGAGCAGTTCTTC.